The 12 T cell receptor beta chains below come from one sample, sequenced in a study of CD4 and CD8 cells across lung adenocarcinoma regions. Via MiXCR, TCRdb re-called the PCR reads, giving one row per CDR3 protein. This sample has about 12,000 distinct CDR3 sequences, with around 50% found just once. Input material: CD8+ T cells from the margin of a lung tumor. The receptors originated from a male donor with lung adenocarcinoma. The CD4 and CD8 labels of this study may be unreliable.

The CDR3 here is CAGSLVKDTQYF. The CDR3, as DNA: TGTGCGGGCAGCTTAGTCAAAGATACGCAGTATTTT. The chain joins TRBV7-2 to TRBJ2-3; D gene unclear. CDR1 and CDR2 from the germline V gene are SGHTA and FQGNSA. The CDR3 sequence is 12 residues long. Full variable domain (missing parts from reference TRBV7-2 and TRBJ2-3): GAGVSQSPSNKVTEKGKDVELRCDPISGHTALYWYRQSLGQGLEFLIYFQGNSAPDKSGLPSDRFSAERTGGSVSTLTIQRTQQEDSAVYLCAGSLVKDTQYFGPGTRLTVL.

This clonotype was counted at least ten times. The chain is built from TRBV12-5 and TRBJ2-1, with D perhaps given as TRBD1 or TRBD2 (5 bases each). CDR1 is LGHNT, CDR2 FRNRAP, per germline. Between the trimmed V and J ends, which lost 6 bases and 9 bases, there was a span of 15 bases. The CDR3 has 13 residues. The CDR3 loop reads CASGWDPSSEQFF. The CDR3 DNA reads TGTGCTAGTGGGTGGGACCCCTCGAGTGAGCAGTTCTTC.

In its sample, this clonotype was seen many times. A much larger clone differs by one base, so this may be a read error. The chain recombines TRBV6-1 with TRBJ2-1, with 8 nucleotides matching TRBD2. The DNA end lines up better with TRBJ2-7; the J call may be wrong. Germline CDR1 reads MNHNS; CDR2 reads SASEGT. The CDR3 extends over 15 amino acids. CDR3 DNA: TGTGCCAGCAGCTTCAGCGGGGGCGCTAACAATGAGCAGTACTTC. Protein sequence: CASSFSGGANNEQYF.

CDR3: CASSLDGPEQYF. For the CDR3, the DNA is TGTGCCAGCAGCTTAGACGGGCCTGAGCAGTACTTC. The gene calls are TRBV7-8 and TRBJ2-1; no firm D call. The J call is in doubt because the DNA end fits TRBJ2-7 better. The length of the CDR3 is 12 residues. Germline CDR1 reads SGHVS; CDR2 reads FQNEAQ.

The V gene is TRBV3-1, the J gene TRBJ2-2; D possibly corresponds to TRBD2 (6 bases). In germline, CDR1 is LGHDT, CDR2 YNNKEL (reference sequence). V lost 6 bases and J lost 6, with 20 bases in between. This CDR3 has 16 amino acids. The CDR3 protein is CASRDAGGNWAGELFF. The CDR3 DNA is TGTGCCAGCAGGGATGCTGGCGGGAATTGGGCCGGGGAGCTGTTTTTT.

This clonotype was observed a handful of times. The junction does not match germline at one end; this may be a read error. The chain recombines TRBV10-2 with TRBJ2-3; possibly TRBD1 for D (6 bases). The CDR3 is made up of 14 amino acids. From germline, CDR1 is WSHSY and CDR2 SAAADI. The CDR3 coding sequence is TGTGCCGGTCGCAGGGGCCGTGACCCAGATACGCAGTATTTC. It encodes CAGRRGRDPDTQYF.

This clonotype has just one count. The chain has TRBV10-1 and TRBJ2-1; no clear D gene. V shed 4 bases and J shed 4 bases, with 8 bases lying between them. This CDR3 region has 13 residues. CDR1 WNHNN and CDR2 SYGVQD come from the germline V gene (reference sequence). CDR3 amino acids: CASSALGYNEQFF. CDR3 DNA sequence: TGCGCCAGCAGTGCCCTAGGGTACAATGAGCAGTTCTTC.

About this clonotype itself: A junction boundary mismatches the germline segment, possibly from a read error. This chain links TRBV10-2 with TRBJ2-4; D might be TRBD2 (8 bases). Germline loops: CDR1 WSHSY, CDR2 SAAADI. CDR3 length: 14 amino acids. The CDR3 DNA follows: TGCGCCAGCACGGGACTAGGGGGCACAGACATGCAGTACTTC. This encodes CASTGLGGTDMQYF.

This chain connects TRBV10-3 to TRBJ2-1, with a weak D call TRBD2 (6 bases). The J call is in doubt because the DNA end fits TRBJ2-5 better. CDR3 length equals 14 residues. Germline-derived CDR1 and CDR2 are ENHRY and SYGVKD. The CDR3 DNA reads TGTGCCATCAGCGATCTAGCGACAAGGGAGACCCAGTACTTC. This gives the protein CAISDLATRETQYF.

This clonotype is a singleton in its sample. The chain employs TRBV18 and TRBJ2-5; D possibly corresponds to TRBD2 (5 bases). Gene TRBJ2-7 matches the end of the DNA better, so the J call may be wrong. The CDR3 contains 13 residues. Looked up from germline, CDR1 is KGHSH and CDR2 is LQKENI. In DNA form, the CDR3 reads TGTGCCAGCTCACCAGGGCTAGCAGGCGAGCAGTACTTC. Its protein product is CASSPGLAGEQYF.

Ten or more counts support this clonotype. The chain joins TRBV12-3 or TRBV12-4 to TRBJ2-1, with TRBD2 matching 8 bases. J was trimmed by 15 bases and V by 6 bases; bases with no gene match: 10. The CDR3 runs 12 residues. CDR3 sequence: CASSFPGGGLFF. CDR3 coding DNA: TGTGCCAGCAGCTTTCCCGGCGGGGGGCTGTTCTTC.

This clonotype has a count of ten or more. Since a much larger clone is just one base distant, this may be a read error. The chain combines TRBV6-1 with TRBJ2-1; TRBD2 matches 7 bases. CDR3 length: 17 residues. Per the germline V gene, CDR1 is MNHNS and CDR2 is SASEGT. V shed 6 bases and J 13 bases; nucleotides not matched to a gene: 24. The CDR3 DNA reads as TGTGCCAGCAGACTAACCCCAGGGTTGGGAGGGTCGAACATTCAGTTCTTC. This encodes CASRLTPGLGGSNIQFF.